The rows below give T cell receptor beta chains drawn from one sample of a study of blood T cells in healthy people across ages. TCRdb recomputed calls from the 5' RACE reads with MiXCR, one row per CDR3 protein. The data hold 1.5 million to 2 million distinct CDR3 sequences, with about 28% observed a single time. The sequencing input was blood. Every receptor here comes from a woman in her 30s in good health. Both conserved end residues are part of each CDR3. D genes are given only for firm matches. For some rows the clone size is stated as once, few or many, or as a class when expanded; others skip it.

abundance	v_gene	j_gene	d_gene	CDR3nt	CDR3aa
.	TRBV9	TRBJ2-4	.	TGTGCCAGCAGCGCGGAGGCACTAGCCAAAAACATTCAGTACTTC	CASSAEALAKNIQYF
few	TRBV5-1	TRBJ2-7	.	TGCGCCAGCAGTCCTGGGACTTCCATATCGCTCTACGAGCAGTACTTC	CASSPGTSISLYEQYF
few	TRBV5-1	TRBJ1-2	TRBD1	TGCGCCAGCAGCTCCGATGAGGGACAGGGGTATAACTATGGCTACACCTTC	CASSSDEGQGYNYGYTF
.	TRBV7-9	TRBJ1-1	.	TGTACCAGCAGCCATGACGGGAACACTGAAGCTTTCTTT	CTSSHDGNTEAFF
many	TRBV7-2	TRBJ2-1	.	TGTGCCAGCAGCTTAGCCGTGGTCAATGAGCAGTTCTTC	CASSLAVVNEQFF
many	TRBV9	TRBJ1-2	TRBD1	TGTGCCAGCAGCGCACGACAGGGGGAAGGCGGCTACACCTTC	CASSARQGEGGYTF
.	TRBV7-2	TRBJ2-7	.	TGTACCAGCAGCTTAGCAGACGGGATCCCCTACGAGCAGTACTTC	CTSSLADGIPYEQYF
few	TRBV27	TRBJ2-7	TRBD2	TGTGCCAGCAGCAGGACTAGCGTAGCCTACGAGCAGTACTTC	CASSRTSVAYEQYF
.	TRBV5-1	TRBJ2-5	.	TGCGCCAGCAGCCCGAATCTGCTCCAAGAGACCCAGTACTTC	CASSPNLLQETQYF
.	TRBV24-1	TRBJ2-1	TRBD2	TGTGCCACCAGTGATCCGGGACTAGCGGACAATGAGCAGTTCTTC	CATSDPGLADNEQFF
many	TRBV6-4	TRBJ2-7	.	TGTGCCAGCAGTGAATTGGACAGCTACGAGCAGTACTTC	CASSELDSYEQYF
few	TRBV10-2	TRBJ1-1	.	TGCGCCAGCAGTGAGTCGGGGGGGCTGGGCACTGAAGCTTTCTTT	CASSESGGLGTEAFF
few	TRBV20-1	TRBJ2-3	TRBD2	TGCAGTGCTACCCCTCTAGCGGGAGTCCCAGATACGCAGTATTTT	CSATPLAGVPDTQYF
many	TRBV7-9	TRBJ1-6	.	TGTGCCAGCAGCTTAGGGCAGTCCGGAAATTCACCCCTCCACTTT	CASSLGQSGNSPLHF
.	TRBV4-3	TRBJ2-3	TRBD1	TGCGCCAGCAGCCGGACCGGGACAGACCTCTCAGATATGCAGTATTTT	CASSRTGTDLSDMQYF